This T cell receptor beta chain originates from a study of T cell responses to AZD1222 COVID-19 vaccine. Overall study results and limits: CD4 TCRs covered the whole spike, strongest at regions 160-218 and 743-854. Donors were largely white British and mainly female; clonal diversity was possibly underestimated. Just a handful of people given AZD1222 tested seropositive at baseline. There were repertoire samples only from the period after the peak T cell response.

With regard to this clone: Antigen unknown.

Clones were read by immunoSEQ multiplex PCR, and TCRdb kept only the in-frame ones, dropping some. The profile shows about 110,000 clones, around 91% of them singletons. Germline V CDR1 and CDR2: SGHNT, YYREEE (reference sequence). CDR3 length: 14 amino acids. Trimming pared 3 bases from V and 1 base from J, leaving 10 bases between. This TCR came from an adult in good health. Sequencing was performed on peripheral blood, taken on day 0 of AZD1222 vaccination. The chain uses TRBV5-4 and TRBJ1-1, with D hard to call. CDR3 DNA sequence: TGTGCCAGCAGCTCGTTACAGAGGAACACTGAAGCTTTCTTT. Translated, it gives CASSSLQRNTEAFF.